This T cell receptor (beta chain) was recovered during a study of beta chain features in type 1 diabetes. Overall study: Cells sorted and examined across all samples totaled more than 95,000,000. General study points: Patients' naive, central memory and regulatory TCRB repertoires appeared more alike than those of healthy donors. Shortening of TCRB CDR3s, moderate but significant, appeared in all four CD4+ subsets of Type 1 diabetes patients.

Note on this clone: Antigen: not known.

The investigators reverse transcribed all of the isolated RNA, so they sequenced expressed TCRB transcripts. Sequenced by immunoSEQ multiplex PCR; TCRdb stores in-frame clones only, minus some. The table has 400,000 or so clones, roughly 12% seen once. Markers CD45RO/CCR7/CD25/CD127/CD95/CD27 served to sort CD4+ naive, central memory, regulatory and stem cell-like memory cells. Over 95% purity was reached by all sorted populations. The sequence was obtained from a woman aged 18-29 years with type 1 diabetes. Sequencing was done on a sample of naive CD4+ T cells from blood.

CDR3 sequence (DNA): TGTGCCAGCAGGACCACAGGAGATAATGAAAAACTGTTTTTT. Translating gives CASRTTGDNEKLFF. J is TRBJ1-4 and V is TRBV28; D perhaps matches TRBD1 (5 bases). V was shortened by 6 bases and J by 4 bases, with 12 bases between the two germline ends. Looked up from germline, CDR1 is MDHEN and CDR2 is SYDVKM. This CDR3 region has 14 residues.